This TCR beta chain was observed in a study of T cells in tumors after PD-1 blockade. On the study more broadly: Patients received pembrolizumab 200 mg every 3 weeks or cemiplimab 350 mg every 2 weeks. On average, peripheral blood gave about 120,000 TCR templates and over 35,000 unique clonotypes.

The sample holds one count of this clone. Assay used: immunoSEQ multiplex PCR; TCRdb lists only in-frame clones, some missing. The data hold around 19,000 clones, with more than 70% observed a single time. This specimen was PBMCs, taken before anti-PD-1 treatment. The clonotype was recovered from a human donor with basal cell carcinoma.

This CDR3 is CSVEAQYMGEQYF. The DNA for the CDR3 is TGCAGCGTTGAAGCCCAATACATGGGCGAGCAGTACTTC. The chain employs TRBV29-1 and TRBJ2-7; D is unclear. The CDR3 is 13 amino acids. V was cut by 1 base and J by 6 bases, with 13 bases left in between. In germline, CDR1 is SQVTM, CDR2 ANQGSEA.